Listed below are T cell receptor beta chains from one sample, sequenced in a study of shared clonotypes between healthy human individuals. Data came from immunoSEQ multiplex PCR; TCRdb stores just in-frame clones and leaves some out. This table holds 2 million to 2.5 million clones, 85% to 95% found once. The source material was naive CD4+ T cells from PBMCs. The source is a man in his late teens or twenties in good health. Some clones in this sample may be carry-over from other donors' samples. Both conserved end residues are part of each CDR3. The order of the fields is D gene, CDR3 length, V gene, CDR3 protein. D genes are given only for firm matches.

d_gene: TRBD2; len: 15; v_gene: TRBV6-1; CDR3aa: CASSASGDFPGTQYF
d_gene: NA; len: 17; v_gene: TRBV30; CDR3aa: CAWSRGDRVATNEKLFF
d_gene: NA; len: 15; v_gene: TRBV4-3; CDR3aa: CASSPRDGYNEKLFF
d_gene: NA; len: 14; v_gene: TRBV5-1; CDR3aa: CASSLAGSSYEQYF
d_gene: NA; len: 13; v_gene: TRBV7-3; CDR3aa: CASSPSDQETQYF
d_gene: NA; len: 12; v_gene: TRBV7-9; CDR3aa: CASNDPQETQYF
d_gene: NA; len: 13; v_gene: TRBV14; CDR3aa: CASSQAGSYGYTF
d_gene: TRBD1; len: 13; v_gene: TRBV29-1; CDR3aa: CSADREIGDTQYF
d_gene: NA; len: 14; v_gene: TRBV11-2; CDR3aa: CASTQGLSGNTIYF
d_gene: NA; len: 13; v_gene: TRBV2; CDR3aa: CASSDPGVQPQHF
d_gene: NA; len: 16; v_gene: TRBV7-2; CDR3aa: CASSLNSFGITDTQYF
d_gene: NA; len: 15; v_gene: TRBV7-6; CDR3aa: CASSLGAGPTDTQYF
d_gene: TRBD1; len: 20; v_gene: TRBV27; CDR3aa: CASSFFPRSGTVATNEKLFF
d_gene: TRBD1; len: 17; v_gene: TRBV27; CDR3aa: CASRSPPGQGKLNEQFF
d_gene: NA; len: 15; v_gene: TRBV2; CDR3aa: CASSEQTPSGNTIYF
d_gene: NA; len: 13; v_gene: TRBV27; CDR3aa: CASSFGVGETQYF
d_gene: NA; len: 13; v_gene: TRBV11-2; CDR3aa: CAVEGGSGNTIYF
d_gene: NA; len: 15; v_gene: TRBV7-2; CDR3aa: CASSLRVPGSDGYTF
d_gene: NA; len: 11; v_gene: TRBV28; CDR3aa: CASSLQGEQYF
d_gene: NA; len: 18; v_gene: TRBV14; CDR3aa: CASSQGPPLGGDTYEQYF
d_gene: TRBD2; len: 14; v_gene: TRBV5-1; CDR3aa: CASSRLAADNEQFF
d_gene: TRBD1; len: 13; v_gene: TRBV7-2; CDR3aa: CASSWDREDIQYF
d_gene: NA; len: 13; v_gene: TRBV7-3; CDR3aa: CASSFSRNNEQFF
d_gene: TRBD1; len: 15; v_gene: TRBV7-2; CDR3aa: CASSLSGTGVGTQYF
d_gene: TRBD2; len: 17; v_gene: TRBV15; CDR3aa: CATSRPFGAGGHNEQFF